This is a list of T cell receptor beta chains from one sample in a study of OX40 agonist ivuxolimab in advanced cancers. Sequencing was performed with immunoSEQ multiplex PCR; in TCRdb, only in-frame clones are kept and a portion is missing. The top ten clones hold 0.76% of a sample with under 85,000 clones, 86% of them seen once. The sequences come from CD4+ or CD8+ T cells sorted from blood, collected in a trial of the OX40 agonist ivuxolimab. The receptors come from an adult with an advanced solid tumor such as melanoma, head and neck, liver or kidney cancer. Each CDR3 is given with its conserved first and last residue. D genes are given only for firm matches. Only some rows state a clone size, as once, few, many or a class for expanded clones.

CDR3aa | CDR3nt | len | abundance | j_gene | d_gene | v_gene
CASSRRRGAQNTEAFF | TGTGCCAGCAGTAGACGCAGGGGGGCGCAGAACACTGAAGCTTTCTTT | 16 | few | TRBJ1-1 | TRBD1 | TRBV6-6
CASRKMGGGSTEAFF | TGTGCCAGCCGTAAGATGGGAGGTGGGAGCACTGAAGCTTTCTTT | 15 | . | TRBJ1-1 | . | TRBV27
CASSERGTRLSNQPQHF | TGTGCCAGCAGTGAACGGGGGACGAGACTTAGCAATCAGCCCCAGCATTTT | 17 | . | TRBJ1-5 | . | TRBV6-1
CASSLVRDSISGRQETQYF | TGTGCCAGCAGCTTAGTGAGGGACAGCATCTCCGGGCGTCAAGAGACCCAGTACTTC | 19 | . | TRBJ2-5 | TRBD1 | TRBV11-2
CAWSGVLTGGTEAFF | TGTGCCTGGAGTGGAGTGCTGACAGGGGGCACTGAAGCTTTCTTT | 15 | . | TRBJ1-1 | TRBD1 | TRBV30
CASSRRGLAGETQYF | TGTGCCAGCAGCCGTCGTGGACTAGCGGGAGAGACCCAGTACTTC | 15 | . | TRBJ2-5 | TRBD2 | TRBV25-1
CASRTRGFF | TGTGCCAGCAGGACTAGGGGGTTCTTC | 9 | . | TRBJ2-1 | . | TRBV6-5
CASSLQTGINEKLFF | TGTGCCAGCAGCCTTCAGACAGGGATAAATGAAAAACTGTTTTTT | 15 | . | TRBJ1-4 | TRBD1 | TRBV27
CASSRTVYEQYF | TGTGCCAGCTCCCGGACAGTCTACGAGCAGTACTTC | 12 | . | TRBJ2-7 | . | TRBV18
CASSPDGSGNTIYF | TGCGCCAGCAGCCCGGACGGATCTGGAAACACCATATATTTT | 14 | few | TRBJ1-3 | . | TRBV5-1
CASSVAVRPNIGNTIYF | TGTGCCAGTAGTGTCGCCGTCCGGCCCAATATTGGAAACACCATATATTTT | 17 | . | TRBJ1-3 | . | TRBV19
CASRISGRESYTF | TGTGCCAGCAGGATAAGTGGGCGGGAGAGCTACACCTTC | 13 | once | TRBJ1-2 | . | TRBV25-1
CASSPSTGGDSPLHF | TGTGCCAGCTCACCATCTACAGGGGGGGATTCACCCCTCCACTTT | 15 | . | TRBJ1-6 | TRBD1 | TRBV18
CASSLMNPANTGELFF | TGTGCCAGCAGCCTGATGAACCCGGCGAACACCGGGGAGCTGTTTTTT | 16 | . | TRBJ2-2 | . | TRBV7-8
CASSLTHGTGGTGELFF | TGTGCCAGCAGCTTAACACATGGTACAGGGGGTACCGGGGAGCTGTTTTTT | 17 | . | TRBJ2-2 | TRBD1 | TRBV7-3
CASSPSDTAAFF | TGTGCCAGCTCACCCTCGGACACGGCCGCTTTCTTT | 12 | . | TRBJ1-1 | . | TRBV18
CASRTTGGADIQYF | TGTGCCAGCAGAACGACAGGGGGCGCGGACATTCAGTACTTC | 14 | . | TRBJ2-4 | TRBD1 | TRBV6-5
CASRHRGDTQYF | TGTGCCAGCAGGCATAGGGGAGATACGCAGTATTTT | 12 | . | TRBJ2-3 | . | TRBV6-5
CASRDRDFSGNTIYF | TGTGCCAGTAGGGACAGGGACTTCTCTGGAAACACCATATATTTT | 15 | . | TRBJ1-3 | TRBD1 | TRBV19
CASSLMASWDTGELFF | TGTGCCAGCAGCTTGATGGCCTCTTGGGACACCGGGGAGCTGTTTTTT | 16 | . | TRBJ2-2 | . | TRBV5-4
CASSFTGQGVNEQFF | TGTGCCAGCAGCTTTACGGGACAGGGAGTCAATGAGCAGTTCTTC | 15 | once | TRBJ2-1 | TRBD1 | TRBV13
CASSHREGSGTGANVLTF | TGTGCCAGTAGTCACCGGGAGGGGAGTGGAACTGGGGCCAACGTCCTGACTTTC | 18 | once | TRBJ2-6 | TRBD2 | TRBV19
CASSLWGGYQPQHF | TGCGCCAGCAGCTTATGGGGGGGCTATCAGCCCCAGCATTTT | 14 | . | TRBJ1-5 | . | TRBV5-1
CASSPILAGVEQFF | TGTGCCAGCAGTCCCATATTAGCGGGTGTTGAGCAGTTCTTC | 14 | . | TRBJ2-1 | TRBD2 | TRBV14
CASSSRGLTAKNIQYF | TGTGCCAGTAGTTCCAGGGGGCTGACGGCCAAAAACATTCAGTACTTC | 16 | . | TRBJ2-4 | TRBD1 | TRBV19
CASSYAGEQCF | TGTGCCAGCAGTTACGCGGGCGAGCAGTGCTTC | 11 | . | TRBJ2-7 | . | TRBV6-5
CSARVRNEQFF | TGCAGCGCCAGGGTACGCAATGAGCAGTTCTTC | 11 | . | TRBJ2-1 | . | TRBV29-1
CASSVGGRGTGGDEQFF | TGTGCCAGCAGCGTAGGAGGGAGGGGGACAGGGGGTGATGAGCAGTTCTTC | 17 | . | TRBJ2-1 | TRBD1 | TRBV9
CASSDNNGVDQPQHF | TGTGCCAGCAGTGACAACAACGGAGTGGATCAGCCCCAGCATTTT | 15 | . | TRBJ1-5 | . | TRBV6-1
CASSLGQNTEAFF | TGTGCCAGCAGCTTAGGACAGAACACTGAAGCTTTCTTT | 13 | . | TRBJ1-1 | . | TRBV11-2
CASSQVSVYGYTF | TGTGCCAGCAGCCAAGTCTCCGTTTATGGCTACACCTTC | 13 | once | TRBJ1-2 | . | TRBV4-2
CAWRRTGDGSNQPQHF | TGTGCCTGGAGGAGGACAGGGGATGGAAGCAATCAGCCCCAGCATTTT | 16 | . | TRBJ1-5 | TRBD1 | TRBV30
CASRQQGARRNTIYF | TGTGCCAGCAGACAACAGGGGGCAAGAAGAAACACCATATATTTT | 15 | . | TRBJ1-3 | TRBD1 | TRBV6-6